The table lists the clone carrying this TCR beta chain with a count of one. As yet, its antigen is unknown. Some clones are missing from TCRdb's copy, which holds only in-frame ones; the method was immunoSEQ multiplex PCR. This table has some 200,000 clones, about 92% appearing once. This entry is derived from a study of T cell responses to AZD1222 COVID-19 vaccine. Study-wide results and caveats: The CD4 TCRs associated with vaccination extended across spike and predominated at 160-218 and 743-854.

V lost 2 bases to trimming and J lost 3 bases; unmatched junction nucleotides: 4. Germline CDR1 reads SGHRS; CDR2 reads YFSETQ. The CDR3 runs to 14 residues. The sequencing used peripheral blood, collected 28 days after the second dose of the MenACWY control vaccine. The sequence came from an adult who received the MenACWY meningococcal vaccine as a control. The rearrangement links TRBV5-1 to TRBJ1-1; 7 bases line up with TRBD1. For the CDR3, the DNA is TGCGCCAGCAGCTTCAAGGGGGCTGACACTGAAGCTTTCTTT. It codes for CASSFKGADTEAFF.